The next 2 T cell receptor beta chains were all read from a single sample in a study of early T cells in non-severe SARS-CoV-2 infection. MiXCR was run by TCRdb on the 5' RACE reads, yielding one entry per CDR3 protein. The sample lists around 27,000 distinct CDR3 sequences; about 10% were seen once. The sequencing sample was made of whole blood. These receptors all come from an adult who was a healthcare worker with PCR-confirmed SARS-CoV-2 infection or an uninfected control (not recorded which).

This clonotype was picked up many times. The chain recombines TRBV10-3 with TRBJ1-1; D gene ambiguous. CDR3 size: 14 residues. The germline V and J ends were trimmed by 2 bases and 7 bases, with 14 bases remaining between them. The germline V gene encodes CDR1 ENHRY and CDR2 SYGVKD. CDR3 in amino acids: CAISELPSDIEAFF. The CDR3 DNA follows: TGTGCCATCAGTGAGCTACCGTCCGACATTGAAGCTTTCTTT.

In its sample, this clonotype was seen many times. The chain carries TRBV24-1 and TRBJ2-3, with a tentative D call TRBD1 (5 bases). The CDR3 spans 14 residues. Germline V gives CDR1 KGHDR, CDR2 SFDVKD. The V gene lost 0 bases and the J gene lost 4 bases, with 7 bases spanning the gap. The CDR3 DNA is TGTGCCACCAGTGATTTGGCAGGGCCAGATACGCAGTATTTT. This codes for CATSDLAGPDTQYF.